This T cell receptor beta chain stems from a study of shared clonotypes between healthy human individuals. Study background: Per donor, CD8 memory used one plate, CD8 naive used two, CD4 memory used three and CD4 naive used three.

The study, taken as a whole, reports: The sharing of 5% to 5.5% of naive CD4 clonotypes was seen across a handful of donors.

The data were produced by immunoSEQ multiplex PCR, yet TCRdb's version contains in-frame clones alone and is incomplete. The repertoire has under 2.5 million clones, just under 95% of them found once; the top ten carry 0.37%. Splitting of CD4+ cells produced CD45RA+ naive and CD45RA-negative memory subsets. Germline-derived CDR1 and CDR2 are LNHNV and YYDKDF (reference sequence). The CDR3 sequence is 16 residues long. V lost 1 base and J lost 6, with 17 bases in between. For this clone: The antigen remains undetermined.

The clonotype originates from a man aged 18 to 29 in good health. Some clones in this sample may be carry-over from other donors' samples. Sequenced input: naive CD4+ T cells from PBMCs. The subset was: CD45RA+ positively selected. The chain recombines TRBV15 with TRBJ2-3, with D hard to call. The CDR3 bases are TGTGCCACCAGCAGAGTGCCGGGTTCCAAGAAGGATACGCAGTATTTT. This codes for CATSRVPGSKKDTQYF.